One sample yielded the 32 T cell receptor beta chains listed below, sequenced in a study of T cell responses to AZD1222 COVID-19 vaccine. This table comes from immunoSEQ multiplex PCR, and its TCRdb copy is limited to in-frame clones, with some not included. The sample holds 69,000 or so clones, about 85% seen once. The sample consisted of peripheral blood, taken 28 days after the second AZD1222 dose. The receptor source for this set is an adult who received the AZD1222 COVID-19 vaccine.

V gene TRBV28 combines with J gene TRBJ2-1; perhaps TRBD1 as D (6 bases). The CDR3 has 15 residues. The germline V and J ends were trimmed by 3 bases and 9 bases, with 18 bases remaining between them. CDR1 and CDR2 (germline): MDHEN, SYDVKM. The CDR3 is CASSLSAGVIGEQFF. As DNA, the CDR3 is TGTGCCAGCAGTTTGTCGGCAGGGGTGATCGGTGAGCAGTTCTTC.

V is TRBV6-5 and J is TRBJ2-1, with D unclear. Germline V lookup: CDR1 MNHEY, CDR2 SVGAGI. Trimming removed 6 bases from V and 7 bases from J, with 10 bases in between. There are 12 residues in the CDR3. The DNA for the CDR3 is TGTGCCAGCAGCTCGCTAGGAAATGAGCAGTTCTTC. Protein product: CASSSLGNEQFF.

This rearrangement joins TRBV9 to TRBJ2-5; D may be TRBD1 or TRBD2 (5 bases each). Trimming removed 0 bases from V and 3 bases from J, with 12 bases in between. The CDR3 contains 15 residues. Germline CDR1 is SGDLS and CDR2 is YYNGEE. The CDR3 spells CASSVAGTSKETQYF. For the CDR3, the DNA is TGTGCCAGCAGCGTAGCCGGGACCTCTAAAGAGACCCAGTACTTC.

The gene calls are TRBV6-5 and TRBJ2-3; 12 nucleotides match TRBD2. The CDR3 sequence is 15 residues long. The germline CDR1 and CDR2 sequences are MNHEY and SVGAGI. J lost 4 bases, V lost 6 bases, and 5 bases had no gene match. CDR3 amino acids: CASRASGRAADTQYF. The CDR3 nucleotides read TGTGCCAGCAGGGCTAGCGGGAGGGCCGCAGATACGCAGTATTTT.

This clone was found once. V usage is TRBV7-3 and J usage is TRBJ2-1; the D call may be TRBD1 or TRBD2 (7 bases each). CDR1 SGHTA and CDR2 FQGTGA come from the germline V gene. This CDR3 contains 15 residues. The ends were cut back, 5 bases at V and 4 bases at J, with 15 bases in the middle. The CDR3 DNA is TGTGCCAGCAGCGCAGGGGGGGACGCGTACAATGAGCAGTTCTTC. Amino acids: CASSAGGDAYNEQFF.

CDR3 bases: TGTGCCAGCTCACCCCGCGGAGGGAACACCGGGGAGCTGTTTTTT. Encoded protein: CASSPRGGNTGELFF. The rearrangement joins TRBV18 to TRBJ2-2, with a weak D call TRBD2 (5 bases). V shed 3 bases and J shed 1 base, with 9 bases lying between them. The germline V gene encodes CDR1 KGHSH and CDR2 LQKENI. The CDR3 contains 15 residues.

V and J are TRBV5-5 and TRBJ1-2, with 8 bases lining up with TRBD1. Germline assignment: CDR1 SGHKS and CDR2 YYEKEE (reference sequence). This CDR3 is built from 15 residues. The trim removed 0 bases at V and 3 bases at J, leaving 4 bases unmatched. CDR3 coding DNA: TGTGCCAGCAGCTTGGGTGGGACAGGACACTATGGCTACACCTTC. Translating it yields CASSLGGTGHYGYTF.

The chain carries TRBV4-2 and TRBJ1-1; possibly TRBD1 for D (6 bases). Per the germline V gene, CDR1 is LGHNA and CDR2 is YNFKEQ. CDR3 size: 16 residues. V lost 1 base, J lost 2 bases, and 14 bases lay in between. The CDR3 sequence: CASSQGAGDINTEAFF. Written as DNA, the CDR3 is TGTGCCAGCAGCCAAGGGGCAGGGGATATTAACACTGAAGCTTTCTTT.

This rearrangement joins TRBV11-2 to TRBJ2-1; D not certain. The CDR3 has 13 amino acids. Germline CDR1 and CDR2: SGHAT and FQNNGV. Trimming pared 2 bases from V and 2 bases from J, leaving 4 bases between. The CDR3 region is CASSLWAYNEQFF. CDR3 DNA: TGTGCCAGCAGCTTATGGGCCTACAATGAGCAGTTCTTC.

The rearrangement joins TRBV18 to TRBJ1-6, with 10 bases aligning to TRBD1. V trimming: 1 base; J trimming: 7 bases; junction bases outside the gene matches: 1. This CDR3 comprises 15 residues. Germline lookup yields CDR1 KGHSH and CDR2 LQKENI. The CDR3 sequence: CASSPRTGGNSPLHF. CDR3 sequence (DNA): TGTGCCAGCTCACCACGGACAGGGGGGAATTCACCCCTCCACTTT.

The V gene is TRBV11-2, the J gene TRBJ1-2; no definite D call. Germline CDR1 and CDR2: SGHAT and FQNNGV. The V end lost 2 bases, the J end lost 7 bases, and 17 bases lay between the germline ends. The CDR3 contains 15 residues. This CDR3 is CASSLLTDGLAGYTF. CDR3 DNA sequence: TGTGCCAGCAGCTTACTCACAGATGGTTTAGCTGGCTACACCTTC.

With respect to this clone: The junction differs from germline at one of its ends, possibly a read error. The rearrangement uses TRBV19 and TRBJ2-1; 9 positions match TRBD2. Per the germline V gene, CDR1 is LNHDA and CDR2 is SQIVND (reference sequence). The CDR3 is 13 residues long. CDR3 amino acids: CASSEQGLAGILF. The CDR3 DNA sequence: TGTGCCAGTTCAGAGCAAGGGCTAGCGGGAATACTCTTC.

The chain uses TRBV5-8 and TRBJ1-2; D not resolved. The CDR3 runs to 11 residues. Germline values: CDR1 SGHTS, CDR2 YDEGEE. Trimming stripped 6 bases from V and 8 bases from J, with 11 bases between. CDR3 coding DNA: TGTGCCAGCAACCGGGTCGTGGGCTACACCTTC. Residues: CASNRVVGYTF.

For the CDR3, the DNA is TGTGCCAGTGGAATCGACGGCTACGAGCAGTACTTC. This sequence encodes CASGIDGYEQYF. The chain uses TRBV19 and TRBJ2-7; D remains unclear. The V end lost 8 bases, the J end lost 3 bases, and 11 bases lay between the germline ends. The CDR3 runs 12 residues. The germline gives CDR1 LNHDA, CDR2 SQIVND (reference sequence).

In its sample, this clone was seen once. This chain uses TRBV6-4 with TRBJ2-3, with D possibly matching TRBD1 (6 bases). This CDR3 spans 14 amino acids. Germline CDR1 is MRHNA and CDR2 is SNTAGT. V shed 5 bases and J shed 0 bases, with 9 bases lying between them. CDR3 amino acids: CASSSQGSTDTQYF. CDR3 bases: TGTGCCAGCAGTAGCCAGGGGAGCACAGATACGCAGTATTTT.

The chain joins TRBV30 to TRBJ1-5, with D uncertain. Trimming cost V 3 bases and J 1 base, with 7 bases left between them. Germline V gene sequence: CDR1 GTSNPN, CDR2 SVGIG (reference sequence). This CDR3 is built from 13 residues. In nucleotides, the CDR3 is TGTGCCTGGAGGGCCGAAAGCAATCAGCCCCAGCATTTT. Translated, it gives CAWRAESNQPQHF.

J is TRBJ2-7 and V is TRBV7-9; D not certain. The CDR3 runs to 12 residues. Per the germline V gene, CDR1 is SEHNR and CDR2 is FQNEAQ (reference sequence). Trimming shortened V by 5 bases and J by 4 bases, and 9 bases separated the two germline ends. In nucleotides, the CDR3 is TGTGCCAGCAGCGCCAGTGGGTACGAGCAGTACTTC. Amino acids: CASSASGYEQYF.

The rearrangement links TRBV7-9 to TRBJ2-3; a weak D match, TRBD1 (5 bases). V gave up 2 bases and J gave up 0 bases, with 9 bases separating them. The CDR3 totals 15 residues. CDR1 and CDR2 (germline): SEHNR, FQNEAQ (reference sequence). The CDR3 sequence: CASSLSQGSTDTQYF. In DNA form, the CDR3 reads TGTGCCAGCAGCTTAAGTCAGGGTAGCACAGATACGCAGTATTTT.

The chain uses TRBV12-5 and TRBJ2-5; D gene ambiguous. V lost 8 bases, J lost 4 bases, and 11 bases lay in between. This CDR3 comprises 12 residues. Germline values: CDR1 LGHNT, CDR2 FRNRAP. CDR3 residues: CASSRSGETQYF. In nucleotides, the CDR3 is TGTGCTAGTAGTAGGTCCGGAGAGACCCAGTACTTC. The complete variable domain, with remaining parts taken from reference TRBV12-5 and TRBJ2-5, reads DARVTQTPRHKVTEMGQEVTMRCQPILGHNTVFWYRQTMMQGLELLAYFRNRAPLDDSGMPKDRFSAEMPDATLATLKIQPSEPRDSAVYFCASSRSGETQYFGPGTRLLVL.

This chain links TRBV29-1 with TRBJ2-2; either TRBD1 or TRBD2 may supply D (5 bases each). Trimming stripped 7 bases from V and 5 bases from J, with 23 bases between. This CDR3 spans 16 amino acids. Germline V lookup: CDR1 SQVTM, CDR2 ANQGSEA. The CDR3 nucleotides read TGCAGCGCCGCTCGGGTGGTGGGGGTGCGGACCGGGGAGCTGTTTTTT. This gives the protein CSAARVVGVRTGELFF.

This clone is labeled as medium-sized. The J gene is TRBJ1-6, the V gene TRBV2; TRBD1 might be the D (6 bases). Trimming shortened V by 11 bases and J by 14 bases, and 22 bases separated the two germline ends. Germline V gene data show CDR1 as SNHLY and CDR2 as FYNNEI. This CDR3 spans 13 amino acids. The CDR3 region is CACRDTPEWALHF. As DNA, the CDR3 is TGTGCCTGCCGGGACACGCCAGAATGGGCCCTCCACTTT.

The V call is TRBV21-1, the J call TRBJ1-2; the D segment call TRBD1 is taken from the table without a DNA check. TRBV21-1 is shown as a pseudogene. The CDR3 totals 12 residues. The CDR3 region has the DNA TGTGCCAGCAGCACAGGGGGGATTGGCTACACCTTC. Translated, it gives CASSTGGIGYTF.

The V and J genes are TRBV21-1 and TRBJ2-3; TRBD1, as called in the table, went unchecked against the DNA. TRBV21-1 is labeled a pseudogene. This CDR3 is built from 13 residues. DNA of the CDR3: TGTGCCAGCAGCAGGGGCCTGGAGGATACGCAGTATTTT. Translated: CASSRGLEDTQYF.

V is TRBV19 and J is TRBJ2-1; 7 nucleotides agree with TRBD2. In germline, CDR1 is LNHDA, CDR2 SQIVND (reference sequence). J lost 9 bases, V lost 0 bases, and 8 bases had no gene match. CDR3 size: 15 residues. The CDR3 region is CASSIDAGLQAEQFF. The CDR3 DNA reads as TGTGCCAGTAGTATAGACGCGGGACTACAAGCTGAGCAGTTCTTC.

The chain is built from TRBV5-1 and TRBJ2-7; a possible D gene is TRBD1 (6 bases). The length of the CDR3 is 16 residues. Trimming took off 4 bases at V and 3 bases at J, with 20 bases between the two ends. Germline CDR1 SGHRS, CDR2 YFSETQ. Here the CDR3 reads CASSINSGQSFYEQYF. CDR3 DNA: TGCGCCAGCAGCATAAACTCGGGACAATCCTTCTACGAGCAGTACTTC.

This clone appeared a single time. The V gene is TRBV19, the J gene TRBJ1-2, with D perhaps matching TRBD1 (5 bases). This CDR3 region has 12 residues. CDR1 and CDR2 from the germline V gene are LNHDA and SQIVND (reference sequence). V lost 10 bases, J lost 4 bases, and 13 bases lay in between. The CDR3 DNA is TGTGCCACACGGGACCGAATCTATGGCTACACCTTC. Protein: CATRDRIYGYTF.

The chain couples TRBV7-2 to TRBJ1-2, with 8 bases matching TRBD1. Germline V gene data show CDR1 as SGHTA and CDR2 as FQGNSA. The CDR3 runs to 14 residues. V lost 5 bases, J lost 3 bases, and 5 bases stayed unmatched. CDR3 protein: CASSARGLDYGYTF. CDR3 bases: TGTGCCAGCAGCGCCAGGGGGCTCGACTATGGCTACACCTTC.

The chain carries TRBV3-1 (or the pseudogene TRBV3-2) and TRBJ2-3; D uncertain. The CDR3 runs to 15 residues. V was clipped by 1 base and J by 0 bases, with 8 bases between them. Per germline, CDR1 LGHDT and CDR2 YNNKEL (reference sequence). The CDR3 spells CASSQVGTSTDTQYF. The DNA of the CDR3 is TGTGCCAGCAGCCAAGTGGGTACTAGCACAGATACGCAGTATTTT.

CDR3 amino acids: CASSPPGTEGQPQHF. Here the CDR3 DNA reads TGTGCCAGCAGCCCCCCAGGGACAGAAGGGCAGCCCCAGCATTTT. The chain recombines TRBV7-9 with TRBJ1-5; 7 bases agree with TRBD1. The V segment lost 5 bases and the J segment 7 bases; nucleotides outside the gene matches: 11. From germline, CDR1 is SEHNR and CDR2 FQNEAQ (reference sequence). The CDR3 spans 15 residues.

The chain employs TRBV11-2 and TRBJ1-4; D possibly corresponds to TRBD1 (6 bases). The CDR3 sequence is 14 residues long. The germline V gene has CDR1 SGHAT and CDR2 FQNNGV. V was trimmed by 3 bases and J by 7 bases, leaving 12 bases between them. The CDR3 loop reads CASSLAGAGEKLFF. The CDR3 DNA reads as TGTGCCAGCAGCTTGGCAGGGGCGGGTGAAAAACTGTTTTTT.

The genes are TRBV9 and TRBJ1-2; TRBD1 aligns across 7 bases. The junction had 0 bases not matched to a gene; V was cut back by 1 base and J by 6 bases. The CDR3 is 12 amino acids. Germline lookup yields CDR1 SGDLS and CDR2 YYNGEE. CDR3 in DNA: TGTGCCAGCAGCGTACAGGGGGATGGCTACACCTTC. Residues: CASSVQGDGYTF.

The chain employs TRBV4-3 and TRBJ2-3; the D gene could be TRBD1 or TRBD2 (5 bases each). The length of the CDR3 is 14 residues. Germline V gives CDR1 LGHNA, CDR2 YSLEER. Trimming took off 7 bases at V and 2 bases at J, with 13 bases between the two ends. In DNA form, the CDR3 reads TGCGCCAGCAAGAGGGGCACCGACACAGATACGCAGTATTTT. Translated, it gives CASKRGTDTDTQYF.